The present T cell receptor (beta chain) was sequenced within a study of regulatory T cells in long-lasting Graves disease. Study-wide background: Graves' disease counted as persistent after over 5 years of antithyroid drugs with positive TSH receptor antibodies. Points from the study as a whole: Persistent cases favored TRBV28, TRBJ1-2 and TRBJ2-5. Peripheral blood alone, not thyroid tissue, underwent study.

Comment on this clonotype: As yet, its antigen is unknown.

The CDR3 is made up of 14 amino acids. The germline gives CDR1 SGHRS, CDR2 YFSETQ. V was trimmed by 3 bases and J by 4 bases, leaving 13 bases between them. Time point denoted: persistent/refractory GD, antithyroid drugs over 5 years with positive TRAb. Construction of the TCR library relied on RNA isolated from PBMCs. Libraries of TCR beta came from iRepertoire HTBI primers plus Arm-PCR of CDR3 regions. Each CDR3 protein is one row after TCRdb ran MiXCR on the multiplex PCR reads. There are fewer than 550,000 distinct CDR3 sequences in the sample; approximately 21% occur only once, and around 7% lies in the top ten.

This receptor was identified in a female donor with Graves disease. Sequencing was performed on peripheral blood mononuclear cells (PBMCs), taken when the disease was refractory, from a patient treated with antithyroid drugs. J is TRBJ1-1 and V is TRBV5-1, with D maybe TRBD1 (5 bases). The CDR3 DNA sequence: TGCGCCAGCAGCTCGCCCGACAGCACCACTGAAGCTTTCTTT. It specifies CASSSPDSTTEAFF.